This T cell receptor beta chain was recorded in a study of shared clonotypes between healthy human individuals. The method was immunoSEQ multiplex PCR; TCRdb's version includes in-frame clones alone and lacks a portion of them. Of some 2 million clones in the sample, just under 95% are singletons; the top ten hold around 1.2%. In the naive CD8 group, cells lacked CD45RO and were positively selected for CCR7, so terminally differentiated effector memory CD45RA+ cells were left out. Study findings and constraints: The study found roughly 5% of naive CD4 clonotypes shared across four donors. Shared clonotypes across all four donors exceeded non-shared ones in generation probability.

Trimming took off 6 bases at V and 6 bases at J, with 9 bases between the two ends. Germline CDR1 SEHNR, CDR2 FQNEAQ (reference sequence). This CDR3 has 12 residues. The sample holds one count of this clone. Its antigen is undetermined. The same CDR3 can be traced to other DNA sequences in this sample. The J gene is TRBJ2-1, the V gene TRBV7-9; tentative D call: TRBD1 (5 bases). Specimen: naive CD8+ T cells sorted from blood. The receptor's source is a man between 18 and 35 years old in good health. The CDR3 region has the DNA TGTGCCAGCAGTCCTCAGGGCAATGAGCAGTTCTTC. Translated: CASSPQGNEQFF.